This is a list of T cell receptor beta chains from one sample in a study of cytomegalovirus exposure and HLA in healthy donors. Assay used: immunoSEQ multiplex PCR; TCRdb lists only in-frame clones, some missing. Of 150,000 to 200,000 clones in the sample, around three quarters were seen once. The sample taken for sequencing was PBMCs. The source is a middle-aged woman in good health and CMV-seronegative. The CDR3 runs from the conserved cysteine through the conserved F or W. The D gene is left open where the match is weak. Clone sizes are given selectively: once, few, many, or a class where the clone is expanded.

J gene	D gene	clone size	V gene	CDR3 protein	CDR3 DNA
TRBJ1-2	-	-	TRBV5-1	CASSLDGLGYTF	TGCGCCAGCAGCTTGGATGGACTAGGCTACACCTTC
TRBJ2-7	-	-	TRBV4-1	CASSLGGHSPYEQYF	TGCGCCAGCAGCCTAGGCGGACACTCCCCATACGAGCAGTACTTC
TRBJ2-7	TRBD2	-	TRBV5-1	CARTSGGPPNYYEQYF	TGCGCCAGAACTAGCGGGGGGCCTCCCAACTACTACGAGCAGTACTTC
TRBJ2-3	-	-	TRBV19	CASSIASTDTQYF	TGTGCCAGTAGTATAGCAAGCACAGATACGCAGTATTTT
TRBJ1-5	-	-	TRBV6-1	CASSPVGNQPQHF	TGTGCCAGCAGTCCAGTTGGCAATCAGCCCCAGCATTTT
TRBJ2-7	TRBD2	-	TRBV5-1	CASSLGLAGSYEQYF	TGCGCCAGCAGCTTGGGACTAGCGGGCTCCTACGAGCAGTACTTC
TRBJ1-6	-	-	TRBV5-4	CASSLTGSPLHF	TGTGCCAGCAGCTTGACGGGATCACCCCTCCACTTT
TRBJ1-5	TRBD1	-	TRBV28	CASSSHFDRDGNQPQHF	TGTGCCAGCAGTTCGCACTTCGACAGGGATGGCAATCAGCCCCAGCATTTT
TRBJ2-3	TRBD2	-	TRBV5-1	CASSLAGGATDTQYF	TGCGCCAGCAGCTTGGCCGGGGGGGCGACAGATACGCAGTATTTT
TRBJ2-7	-	once	TRBV11-2	CASSLDRRGQYF	TGTGCCAGCAGCTTAGACCGCCGGGGGCAGTACTTC
TRBJ1-1	-	few	TRBV18	CASSPRGIGTEAFF	TGTGCCAGCTCACCAAGGGGTATTGGGACTGAAGCTTTCTTT
TRBJ2-7	TRBD1	-	TRBV6-1	CASSVLWGQSYEQYF	TGTGCCAGCAGCGTCCTGTGGGGACAGTCATACGAGCAGTACTTC
TRBJ1-3	-	-	TRBV10-2	CASRDTSGNTIYF	TGCGCCAGCCGGGACACTTCTGGAAACACCATATATTTT
TRBJ2-6	TRBD1	-	TRBV5-1	CASSSGGTGANVLTF	TGCGCCAGCAGCTCAGGGGGCACTGGGGCCAACGTCCTGACTTTC
TRBJ1-5	TRBD1	-	TRBV28	CASSIRTGGGQPQHF	TGTGCCAGCAGTATCCGGACAGGGGGAGGTCAGCCCCAGCATTTT
TRBJ1-6	-	-	TRBV7-8	CASSLGFGQSPSSYNSPLHF	TGTGCCAGCAGCTTGGGTTTTGGACAGTCACCTAGCTCCTATAATTCACCCCTCCACTTT
TRBJ2-3	TRBD2	-	TRBV10-3	CAIRSSGGEAAQYF	TGTGCCATCAGGTCTAGCGGTGGGGAGGCGGCGCAGTATTTT
TRBJ2-5	-	-	TRBV6-1	CASGRQPGETQYF	TGTGCCAGCGGACGCCAACCGGGGGAGACCCAGTACTTC
TRBJ2-7	TRBD1	-	TRBV28	CASSIPGQSYEQYF	TGTGCCAGCAGTATACCGGGACAGTCCTACGAGCAGTACTTC
TRBJ2-7	TRBD1	-	TRBV7-9	CASSSGGQGVDEQYF	TGTGCCAGCAGCTCCGGGGGACAGGGGGTTGACGAGCAGTACTTC
TRBJ2-3	TRBD2	few	TRBV4-2	CASSQELLAGVGADTQYF	TGTGCCAGCAGCCAAGAGCTACTAGCGGGGGTAGGCGCAGATACGCAGTATTTT
TRBJ2-2	-	-	TRBV11-2	CASSLTNTGELFF	TGTGCCAGCAGCTTGACAAACACCGGGGAGCTGTTTTTT
TRBJ2-7	-	-	TRBV6-1	CASSVYRVVHEQYF	TGTGCCAGCAGTGTATACAGGGTGGTCCACGAGCAGTACTTC
TRBJ2-7	TRBD1	-	TRBV18	CASSPSRDRETEQYF	TGTGCCAGCTCACCTTCCCGGGACAGGGAGACCGAGCAGTACTTC
TRBJ2-1	-	-	TRBV28	CASSLPGGRSYNEQFF	TGTGCCAGCAGTTTACCAGGGGGGCGCTCCTACAATGAGCAGTTCTTC
TRBJ1-1	TRBD1	-	TRBV10-3	CAIRAEGQGHTEAFF	TGTGCCATCAGAGCCGAGGGACAGGGGCACACTGAAGCTTTCTTT
TRBJ1-5	TRBD1	few	TRBV6-5	CASRLNRGGQPQHF	TGTGCCAGCAGGCTCAACAGGGGTGGGCAGCCCCAGCATTTT
TRBJ2-5	TRBD2	-	TRBV2	CASSLNGGEETQYF	TGTGCCAGCAGTCTAAACGGGGGGGAAGAGACCCAGTACTTC
TRBJ2-1	TRBD2	-	TRBV7-3	CASSPSGGARNEQFF	TGTGCCAGCAGCCCTAGCGGGGGGGCTAGGAATGAGCAGTTCTTC
TRBJ2-5	-	-	TRBV19	CASRYSEQETQYF	TGTGCCAGTAGATACAGTGAGCAAGAGACCCAGTACTTC
TRBJ1-1	-	-	TRBV4-1	CASSQRQFTEAFF	TGCGCCAGCAGCCAAAGACAATTCACTGAAGCTTTCTTT
TRBJ1-1	-	-	TRBV11-2	CASSSPMNLMNTEAFF	TGTGCCAGCAGCTCACCGATGAACTTAATGAACACTGAAGCTTTCTTT
TRBJ1-1	-	-	TRBV20-1	CSARDRGEAFF	TGCAGTGCTAGAGATCGCGGGGAAGCTTTCTTT
TRBJ1-1	-	-	TRBV5-1	CASSLMGGDTEAFF	TGCGCCAGCAGCTTGATGGGGGGAGACACTGAAGCTTTCTTT
TRBJ1-1	-	-	TRBV2	CASSEMRPSSAFF	TGTGCCAGCAGTGAAATGCGGCCGTCGTCAGCTTTCTTT
TRBJ2-4	-	-	TRBV6-5	CASSNGNIQYF	TGTGCCAGCAGTAACGGAAACATTCAGTACTTC
TRBJ2-1	TRBD2	-	TRBV5-1	CASSVIAGGLSNEQFF	TGCGCCAGCAGCGTTATAGCGGGGGGGCTGAGTAATGAGCAGTTCTTC
TRBJ1-1	-	-	TRBV2	CASSLYQGGTEAFF	TGTGCCAGCAGTCTCTACCAGGGCGGCACTGAAGCTTTCTTT
TRBJ2-2	TRBD1	-	TRBV6-1	CASSPDRATGELFF	TGTGCCAGCAGCCCTGACAGGGCCACCGGGGAGCTGTTTTTT
TRBJ1-4	-	-	TRBV6-1	CASSASWGALIDEKLFF	TGTGCCAGCAGTGCGTCGTGGGGCGCGTTAATTGATGAAAAACTGTTTTTT
TRBJ2-7	TRBD2	-	TRBV13	CATNQRGSSYEQYF	TGTGCCACCAATCAGCGGGGGAGCTCCTACGAGCAGTACTTC
TRBJ1-4	-	once	TRBV5-6	CASSERTVFNEKLFF	TGTGCCAGCAGCGAGCGGACAGTTTTTAATGAAAAACTGTTTTTT
TRBJ2-2	TRBD2	-	TRBV19	CASSRVAGAANTGELFF	TGTGCCAGTAGTAGGGTAGCGGGGGCTGCGAACACCGGGGAGCTGTTTTTT
TRBJ2-7	TRBD1	few	TRBV28	CASSSGQGPFEYF	TGTGCCAGCAGTTCGGGACAGGGACCTTTCGAGTACTTC
TRBJ1-2	TRBD1	-	TRBV5-1	CASSGGTGGIFGYTF	TGCGCCAGCAGCGGAGGGACAGGGGGGATATTTGGCTACACCTTC
TRBJ2-7	-	-	TRBV18	CASSPTTGGEQYF	TGTGCCAGCTCACCAACCACCGGCGGAGAGCAGTACTTC
TRBJ2-5	-	-	TRBV11-2	CASSARLRDRETQYF	TGTGCCAGCAGCGCCCGACTACGAGATAGGGAGACCCAGTACTTC
TRBJ1-1	-	-	TRBV7-3	CASSSTGGYAEAFF	TGTGCCAGCAGCTCGACTGGGGGCTACGCTGAAGCTTTCTTT
TRBJ1-2	-	-	TRBV6-5	CASRTSGGYTF	TGTGCCAGCAGGACGTCGGGGGGCTACACCTTC
TRBJ1-1	TRBD1	-	TRBV29-1	CSVQGGQGAWYTEAFF	TGCAGCGTCCAAGGGGGACAGGGGGCTTGGTACACTGAAGCTTTCTTT
TRBJ1-4	-	-	TRBV6-5	CASSYSTGVGEKLFF	TGTGCCAGCAGTTACTCGACCGGGGTGGGTGAAAAACTGTTTTTT
TRBJ1-1	-	-	TRBV20-1	CSASSGEEAFF	TGCAGTGCTAGTTCGGGGGAGGAAGCTTTCTTT
TRBJ2-2	TRBD1	-	TRBV27	CASTKRQGGTGELFF	TGTGCCAGCACAAAAAGACAGGGGGGGACCGGGGAGCTGTTTTTT